This T cell receptor beta chain was sequenced in a study of T-cell memory formation after mild COVID-19. Constant-segment-primed 5'RACE gave TCR alpha and TCR beta cDNA libraries with sample barcodes and UMIs. TCRdb reanalysed the 5' RACE reads using MiXCR and keeps one entry per CDR3 protein. The sample consists of about half a million distinct CDR3 sequences, 15% to 20% of them appearing once. The V end was cut by 5 bases, the J end by 4 bases, with 17 bases between. CDR1 MNHEY and CDR2 SMNVEV come from the germline V gene (reference sequence). The CDR3 spans 15 residues. There are a few counts of this clonotype.

The specimen sequenced was PBMCs or a T cell subset sorted from them (not recorded which). This sequence was found in an adult woman who had mild COVID-19 (a few samples of this study predate the infection). Cell type and time point are not known. The V call is TRBV27, the J call TRBJ1-1; D gene unclear. CDR3 region: CASSTSRVVSTEAFF. CDR3 nucleotides: TGTGCCAGCAGTACTTCAAGGGTGGTGAGCACTGAAGCTTTCTTT.